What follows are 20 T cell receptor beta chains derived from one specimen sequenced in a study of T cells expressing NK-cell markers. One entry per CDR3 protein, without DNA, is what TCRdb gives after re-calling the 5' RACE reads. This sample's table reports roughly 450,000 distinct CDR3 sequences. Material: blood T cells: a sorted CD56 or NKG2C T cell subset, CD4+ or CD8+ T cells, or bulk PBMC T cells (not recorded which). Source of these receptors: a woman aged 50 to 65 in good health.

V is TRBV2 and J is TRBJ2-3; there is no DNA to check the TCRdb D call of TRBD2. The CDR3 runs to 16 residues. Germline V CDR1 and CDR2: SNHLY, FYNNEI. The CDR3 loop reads CASKIFLATDLGTQYF.

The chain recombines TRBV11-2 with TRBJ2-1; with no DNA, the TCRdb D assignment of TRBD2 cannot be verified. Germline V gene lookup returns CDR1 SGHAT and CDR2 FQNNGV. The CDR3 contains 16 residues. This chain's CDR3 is CASSLASGRRGNEQFF.

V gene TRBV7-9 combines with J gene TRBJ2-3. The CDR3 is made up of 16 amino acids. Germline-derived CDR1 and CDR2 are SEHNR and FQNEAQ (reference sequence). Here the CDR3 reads CASSLARQRSTDTQYF.

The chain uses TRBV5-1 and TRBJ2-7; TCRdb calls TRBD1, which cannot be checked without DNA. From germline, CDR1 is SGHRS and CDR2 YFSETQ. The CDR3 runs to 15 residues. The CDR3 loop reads CASSAVATGVNEQYF. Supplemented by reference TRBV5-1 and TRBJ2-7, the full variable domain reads KAGVTQTPRYLIKTRGQQVTLSCSPISGHRSVSWYQQTPGQGLQFLFEYFSETQRNKGNFPGRFSGRQFSNSRSEMNVSTLELGDSALYLCASSAVATGVNEQYFGPGTRLTVT.

CDR3 protein: CASKPGGNSYEQYF. The chain couples TRBV3-1 to TRBJ2-7; with no DNA, the TCRdb D assignment of TRBD1 cannot be verified. This CDR3 has 14 amino acids. Per germline, CDR1 LGHDT and CDR2 YNNKEL (reference sequence).

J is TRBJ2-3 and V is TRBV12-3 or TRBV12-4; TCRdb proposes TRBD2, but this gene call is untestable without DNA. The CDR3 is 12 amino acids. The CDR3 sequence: CASGGVEGTQYF.

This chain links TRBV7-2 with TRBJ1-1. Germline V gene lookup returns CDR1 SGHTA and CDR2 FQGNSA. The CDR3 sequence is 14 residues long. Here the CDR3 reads CASSSQAPPSEAFF.

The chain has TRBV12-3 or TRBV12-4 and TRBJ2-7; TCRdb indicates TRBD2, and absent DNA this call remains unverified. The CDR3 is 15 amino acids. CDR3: CASSLTGTSGNEQYF.

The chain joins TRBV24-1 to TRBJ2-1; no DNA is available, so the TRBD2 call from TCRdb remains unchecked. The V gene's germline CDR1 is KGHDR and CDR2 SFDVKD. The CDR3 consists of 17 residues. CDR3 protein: CATSDFWTTGTYNEQFF.

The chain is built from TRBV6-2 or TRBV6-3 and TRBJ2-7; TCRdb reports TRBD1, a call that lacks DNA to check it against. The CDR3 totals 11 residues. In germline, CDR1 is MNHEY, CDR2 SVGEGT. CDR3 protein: CASSSGQGEYF.

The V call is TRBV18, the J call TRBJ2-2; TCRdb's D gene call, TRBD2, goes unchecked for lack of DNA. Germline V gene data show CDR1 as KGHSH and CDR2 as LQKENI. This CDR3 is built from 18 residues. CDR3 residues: CASSPEQAGLASAGELFF.

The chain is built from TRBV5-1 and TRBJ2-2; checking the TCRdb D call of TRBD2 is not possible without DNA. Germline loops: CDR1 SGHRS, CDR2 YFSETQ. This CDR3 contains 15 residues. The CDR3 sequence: CASSLELAGTGELFF.

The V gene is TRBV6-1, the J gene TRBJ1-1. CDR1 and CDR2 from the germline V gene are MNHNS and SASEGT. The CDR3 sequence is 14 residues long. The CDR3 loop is CASSEALGNTEAFF.

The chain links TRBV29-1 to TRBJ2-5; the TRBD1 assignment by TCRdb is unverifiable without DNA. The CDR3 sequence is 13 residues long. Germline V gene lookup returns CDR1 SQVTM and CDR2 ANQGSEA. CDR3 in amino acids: CSVVQGVMETQYF.

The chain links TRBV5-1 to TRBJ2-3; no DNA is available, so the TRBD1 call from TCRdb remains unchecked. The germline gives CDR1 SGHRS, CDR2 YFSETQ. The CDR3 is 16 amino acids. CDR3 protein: CASSRDVGQGTDTQYF.

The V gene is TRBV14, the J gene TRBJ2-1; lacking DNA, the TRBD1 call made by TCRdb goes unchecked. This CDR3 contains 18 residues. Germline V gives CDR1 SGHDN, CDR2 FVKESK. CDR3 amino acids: CASSVGDGAGWSYNEQFF.

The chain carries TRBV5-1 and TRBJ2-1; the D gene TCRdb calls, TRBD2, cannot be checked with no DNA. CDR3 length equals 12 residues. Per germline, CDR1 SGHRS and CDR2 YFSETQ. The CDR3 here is CASLSGTNEQFF.

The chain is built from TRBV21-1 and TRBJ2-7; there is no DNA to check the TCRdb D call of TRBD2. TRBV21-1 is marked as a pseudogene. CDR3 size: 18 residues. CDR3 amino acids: CASSKPSGRAGMGYEQYF.

The CDR3 loop is CSANTPGKTYEQYF. This chain links TRBV20-1 with TRBJ2-7; TCRdb reports TRBD1, a call that lacks DNA to check it against. CDR1 and CDR2 from the germline V gene are DFQATT and SNEGSKA (reference sequence). The CDR3 runs to 14 residues.

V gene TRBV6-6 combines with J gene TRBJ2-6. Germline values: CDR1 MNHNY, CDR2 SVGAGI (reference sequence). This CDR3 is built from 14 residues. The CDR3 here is CASGRGSGANVLTF.